This T cell receptor beta chain was observed in a study of T cells in Graves' hyperthyroidism and ophthalmopathy. About the study: Before treatment of any kind, peripheral blood was taken at initial diagnosis. Study findings and constraints: The majority of expanded thyroid clonotypes above 0.001 also appeared in blood.

This clonotype was seen at least ten times. Antigen unknown. Not enrolled were patients with uncontrolled infection, other autoimmune disease, pregnancy or lactation. RNA transcripts gave rise to amplified TCR beta CDR3 regions. The study used the HTBI primer set for a first-round RT-PCR of the TCR CDR3. TCRdb analysed the multiplex PCR reads with MiXCR anew, one entry per CDR3 protein. This sample yields 700,000 or so distinct CDR3 sequences, of which about 14% are seen a single time; under 15% belongs to the top ten. The receptor was derived from a woman between 45 and 60 years old with Graves' ophthalmopathy. Input material: blood.

The CDR3 here is CSAGDTSYEQYF. The CDR3 DNA follows: TGCAGTGCTGGGGACACGTCCTACGAGCAGTACTTC. The chain couples TRBV20-1 to TRBJ2-7, with TRBD1 as a possible D gene (6 bases). The CDR3 totals 12 residues. V lost 5 bases to trimming and J lost 1 base, with 9 bases between them. Looked up from germline, CDR1 is DFQATT and CDR2 is SNEGSKA (reference sequence).